This T cell receptor beta chain appears in the sequencing data of a study of molecular identifiers for immune sequencing clone quantification listed by TCRdb under 2018. Describing the broader study: For a replicate experiment, RNA from approximately 20,000 or 100,000 naive CD8 T cells was divided into five aliquots, and four of the five aliquots were sequenced. CD8 T cells were used in a methods study to benchmark molecular-identifier clustering-based TCR repertoire sequencing (MIDCIRS) and TCR RNA copy counting.

V is clipped by 4 bases and J by 0 bases, and the sequence between their germline boundaries is 13 bases long. Looking up the germline V gene yields CDR1 SNHLY and CDR2 FYNNEI. Ends included, the CDR3 has 15 residues. The kept DNA is CDR3 alone, 45 bases in frame from the first base. What the study reported, not specific to this receptor: Modeling gave around 3.3 recovered TCR RNA copies per cell versus 8 to 10 by digital PCR, implying approximately 30% capture efficiency. Naive libraries contained spiked-in Jurkat TCR RNA (more than nine copies' worth), which is not part of the donor repertoire. When barcode sub-clustering was not used, chimeric consensus sequences inflated TCR diversity, with chimeras reaching as high as 47%. In CMV-specific effector cells, clones with more than 20 RNA copies contained over 99% of molecules, whereas in naive cells such clones contained under 1% of molecules. A single cell's worth of spiked-in Jurkat TCR RNA was reported detectable even among 850,000 to 1,000,000 naive CD8 T cells. The sizes of highly expanded clones could end up underestimated when identical TCR molecules share a barcode.

Regarding this clonotype: It lacks a known antigen. The conserved phenylalanine or tryptophan normally closing the CDR3 is absent here, so this likely arose from a read error.

Library preparation was by PCR. Sequencing instrument: NextSeq 500. Bulk TCR libraries were made following a previously described method, with the TCR primers given in Table S5. Purification of total RNA was performed with the Qiagen AllPrep DNA/RNA kit. Before analysis, reads from multiple sequencing runs of one library were combined. Per the original workflow: Reads were retained only if the reads had an exact TCR constant sequence, and the retained reads were trimmed to 150 nt and grouped according to their 12-nt molecular barcodes. Reads within each barcode group were sub-clustered using a 15% Levenshtein threshold, and quality-weighted consensus sequences were constructed for each RNA molecule. Non-functional sequences were discarded, and so were lower-count sequences lying one edit away from another sequence. On the basis of fitting two negative binomial distributions, barcode sub-clusters with fewer than 20% of the maximum read count were discarded. The public reads were reprocessed in TCRdb via fastp at Q25 and MiXCR, keeping in-frame beta chains. Entries are consolidated by CDR3 protein sequence, retaining the most common genes and DNA. For this entry, the V and J calls and clone size follow TCRdb and not the study's own pipeline. Counted in this sample were some 680,000 distinct CDR3 sequences; 25% of them appeared once. The ten largest clones add up to 0.7% to 0.95% of the sample.

Libraries of naive CD8 T cells were generated from roughly 21,000 to 960,000 sorted cells, with 10%, 30% or 50% of the purified RNA used. Naive CD8 T cells were FACS-sorted as CD8+CD4-CCR7+CD45RA+ on a BD FACSAria II into RLT Plus buffer. Detection sensitivity was tested by spiking Jurkat RNA equal to ten or so TCR copies' worth into samples containing about 19,000-1,000,000 naive CD8 T cells. Enrichment of CD8 T cells was performed with RosetteSep CD8+ T Cell Enrichment Cocktail and Ficoll-Paque, after which ACK red cell lysis was carried out. This sequence uses TRBV2 and TRBJ2-7; the D gene identity is not certain. Sequencing was performed on naive CD8+ T cells from blood, with Jurkat cell RNA spiked in. The cell subset or site label, read with the paper, signifies: FACS-sorted CD8+CD4-CCR7+CD45RA+ naive T cells. The TCR was taken from a human donor in good health. Some libraries in this study had Jurkat cell RNA spiked in. The nucleotide sequence reads as follows: TGTGCCAGCAGTGCAGGAATGGTTCTCTCCTACGAGCAGTACATC. This is translated as CASSAGMVLSYEQYI.